The rows below give T cell receptor beta chains drawn from one sample of a study of T-cell memory formation after mild COVID-19. Each CDR3 protein gets one entry after TCRdb re-called the 5' RACE reads with MiXCR. The sample has roughly 310,000 distinct CDR3 sequences; about 16% are singletons. The sample was PBMCs or a T cell subset sorted from them (not recorded which). These receptors originate from a man aged 18 to 35 who had mild COVID-19 (a few samples of this study predate the infection). Cell type and time point are not known. CDR3s include the opening cysteine and the closing phenylalanine or tryptophan. A D gene is named only where the DNA matches it firmly. The size entry is marked missing in some rows and otherwise reads once, few, many or a size class.

clone_size: NA; j_call: TRBJ2-5; d_call: TRBD1; v_call: TRBV11-2; cdr3_length: 16; cdr3_aa: CASSWTRDSEEETQYF; cdr3_nt: TGTGCCAGCAGCTGGACCCGGGACAGCGAAGAAGAGACCCAGTACTTC
clone_size: many; j_call: TRBJ2-5; d_call: TRBD2; v_call: TRBV6-5; cdr3_length: 15; cdr3_aa: CASSYRLAQKETQYF; cdr3_nt: TGTGCCAGCAGTTATCGACTAGCACAGAAAGAGACCCAGTACTTC
clone_size: many; j_call: TRBJ2-3; d_call: TRBD2; v_call: TRBV7-2; cdr3_length: 15; cdr3_aa: CASSFLADSTDTQYF; cdr3_nt: TGTGCCAGCAGCTTCCTAGCGGACAGCACAGATACGCAGTATTTT
clone_size: NA; j_call: TRBJ1-1; d_call: NA; v_call: TRBV2; cdr3_length: 13; cdr3_aa: CASSVEKRIEAFF; cdr3_nt: TGTGCCAGCAGTGTGGAGAAGAGGATTGAAGCTTTCTTT
clone_size: few; j_call: TRBJ1-4; d_call: NA; v_call: TRBV12-3/TRBV12-4; cdr3_length: 15; cdr3_aa: CASSFVYATNEKLFF; cdr3_nt: TGTGCCAGCAGTTTTGTCTATGCAACTAATGAAAAACTGTTTTTT
clone_size: NA; j_call: TRBJ2-7; d_call: TRBD1; v_call: TRBV7-6; cdr3_length: 20; cdr3_aa: CASSLAPWTGGWGKPYEQYF; cdr3_nt: TGTGCCAGCAGCTTAGCTCCCTGGACAGGGGGCTGGGGGAAACCCTACGAGCAGTACTTC
clone_size: few; j_call: TRBJ2-5; d_call: TRBD1; v_call: TRBV7-9; cdr3_length: 13; cdr3_aa: CASSLQGDETQYF; cdr3_nt: TGTGCCAGCAGCTTACAGGGGGACGAGACCCAGTACTTC
clone_size: few; j_call: TRBJ2-1; d_call: NA; v_call: TRBV4-1; cdr3_length: 12; cdr3_aa: CASSQAGLVQFF; cdr3_nt: TGCGCCAGCAGCCAAGCGGGTCTGGTGCAGTTCTTC
clone_size: NA; j_call: TRBJ2-5; d_call: TRBD2; v_call: TRBV5-1; cdr3_length: 14; cdr3_aa: CASSFGGASETQYF; cdr3_nt: TGCGCCAGCAGCTTCGGGGGGGCCTCAGAGACCCAGTACTTC
clone_size: few; j_call: TRBJ1-5; d_call: NA; v_call: TRBV4-2; cdr3_length: 15; cdr3_aa: CASSQDGQFNQPQHF; cdr3_nt: TGTGCCAGCAGCCAAGATGGGCAGTTCAATCAGCCCCAGCATTTT
clone_size: few; j_call: TRBJ1-2; d_call: NA; v_call: TRBV14; cdr3_length: 14; cdr3_aa: CASSGTDRNYGYTF; cdr3_nt: TGTGCCAGCAGCGGAACGGACAGAAACTATGGCTACACCTTC
clone_size: few; j_call: TRBJ1-1; d_call: TRBD1; v_call: TRBV5-4; cdr3_length: 15; cdr3_aa: CASSSGQAMNTEAFF; cdr3_nt: TGTGCCAGCAGCTCCGGACAGGCAATGAACACTGAAGCTTTCTTT
clone_size: NA; j_call: TRBJ1-4; d_call: NA; v_call: TRBV27; cdr3_length: 16; cdr3_aa: CASMKSRVGTNEKLFF; cdr3_nt: TGTGCCAGCATGAAAAGCAGGGTAGGAACTAATGAAAAACTGTTTTTT
clone_size: NA; j_call: TRBJ2-4; d_call: NA; v_call: TRBV5-1; cdr3_length: 14; cdr3_aa: CASQDGVAKNIQYF; cdr3_nt: TGCGCCAGCCAGGATGGGGTAGCCAAAAACATTCAGTACTTC
clone_size: NA; j_call: TRBJ1-4; d_call: NA; v_call: TRBV12-3/TRBV12-4; cdr3_length: 15; cdr3_aa: CASPDVGIQMKRLFF; cdr3_nt: TGTGCCAGCCCGGACGTCGGGATCCAAATGAAAAGACTGTTTTTT
clone_size: NA; j_call: TRBJ1-1; d_call: TRBD1; v_call: TRBV19; cdr3_length: 15; cdr3_aa: CASSDRGRQGTEAFF; cdr3_nt: TGTGCCAGTAGCGACAGGGGTCGGCAGGGCACTGAAGCTTTCTTT
clone_size: few; j_call: TRBJ2-1; d_call: TRBD2; v_call: TRBV7-6; cdr3_length: 16; cdr3_aa: CASSLAPSGVLMEQFF; cdr3_nt: TGTGCCAGCAGCTTAGCGCCTAGCGGGGTACTAATGGAGCAGTTCTTC
clone_size: few; j_call: TRBJ1-3; d_call: NA; v_call: TRBV7-9; cdr3_length: 13; cdr3_aa: CASSSDRGNTIYF; cdr3_nt: TGTGCCAGCAGCTCGGACAGAGGAAACACCATATATTTT
clone_size: few; j_call: TRBJ2-1; d_call: TRBD1; v_call: TRBV7-6; cdr3_length: 15; cdr3_aa: CASRFRDRHEDEQFF; cdr3_nt: TGTGCCAGCAGATTCCGGGACAGGCATGAGGATGAGCAGTTCTTC
clone_size: few; j_call: TRBJ2-5; d_call: NA; v_call: TRBV10-3; cdr3_length: 13; cdr3_aa: CAINSGGGETQYF; cdr3_nt: TGTGCCATCAATAGTGGGGGAGGAGAGACCCAGTACTTC